These T cell receptor beta chains were read from a single sample in a study of CXCR3-negative and CXCR3-positive naive CD8 T cells. TCRdb re-called the 5' RACE reads; every CDR3 protein appears as one record, without DNA. The sample includes over 45,000 distinct CDR3 sequences. The sample comprised naive CXCR3- CD8+ T cells from blood. The origin of the receptors is a human donor in good health. Some clones in this sample may be carry-over from other donors' samples. Both conserved end residues are part of each CDR3.

J gene | V gene | CDR3 protein
TRBJ2-1 | TRBV12-3/TRBV12-4 | CASTGLRDEQFF
TRBJ1-1 | TRBV7-9 | CASSLDRATEAFF
TRBJ2-5 | TRBV7-9 | CASSLSLQETQYF
TRBJ1-5 | TRBV7-9 | CASSVLDSNQPQHF
TRBJ1-1 | TRBV10-3 | CAINGQGLNTEAFF
TRBJ2-7 | TRBV5-1 | CASSLDSAYKQYF
TRBJ2-3 | TRBV28 | CARSIPGQGGRRNAQYF
TRBJ2-7 | TRBV20-1 | CSAPDIRGTGSYEQYF
TRBJ2-7 | TRBV6-2/TRBV6-3 | CASSYSHEPTGSFYEQYF
TRBJ2-2 | TRBV24-1 | CATSDFGRTNTGELFF
TRBJ2-3 | TRBV6-2/TRBV6-3 | CASSYKRGGPDTQYF
TRBJ1-1 | TRBV6-2/TRBV6-3 | CASSYPGQGAVNTEAFF
TRBJ2-7 | TRBV4-3 | CASSQVSGPMDEQYF
TRBJ2-3 | TRBV20-1 | CSARDLSLEVDTQYF